The rows below give T cell receptor beta chains drawn from one sample of a study of blood T cell repertoires in COVID-19. TCRdb keeps only in-frame clones here, not all; method: immunoSEQ multiplex PCR. The table lists fewer than 85,000 clones, about 80% of them singletons, with around 30% in the top ten. Source material: peripheral blood. The origin of the receptors is a human donor in a cohort sampled during active COVID-19. Each CDR3 is given with its conserved first and last residue. Fields, in order: D gene, V gene, clone size, J gene, CDR3 DNA, CDR3 protein. The D gene is left open where the match is weak. Size tells how often a clone was seen (once, few, many) or the class of an expanded clone, and some rows leave it out.

d_call: NA; v_call: TRBV2; clone_size: NA; j_call: TRBJ1-1; cdr3_nt: TGTGCCAGCACCCTCGTCGGGGATCGGTGGGGTGAAGCTTTCTTT; cdr3_aa: CASTLVGDRWGEAFF
d_call: TRBD1; v_call: TRBV6-2/TRBV6-3; clone_size: NA; j_call: TRBJ2-7; cdr3_nt: TGTGCCAGCAGTCCGACGACAGGGGGCCGCGAGCAGTACTTC; cdr3_aa: CASSPTTGGREQYF
d_call: NA; v_call: TRBV18; clone_size: once; j_call: TRBJ2-5; cdr3_nt: TGTGCCAGCTCACCAAGGCAGGGGTTGCGAGAGACCCAGTACTTC; cdr3_aa: CASSPRQGLRETQYF
d_call: NA; v_call: TRBV9; clone_size: NA; j_call: TRBJ2-1; cdr3_nt: TGTGCCAGCAGCGTAGCTTTTTGGGGAGACAATGAGCAGTTCTTC; cdr3_aa: CASSVAFWGDNEQFF
d_call: TRBD2; v_call: TRBV6-6; clone_size: NA; j_call: TRBJ2-5; cdr3_nt: TGTGCCAGCAGACTAGCGGGGGGGCCTGGGCAAGAGACCCAGTACTTC; cdr3_aa: CASRLAGGPGQETQYF
d_call: TRBD1; v_call: TRBV10-3; clone_size: NA; j_call: TRBJ1-1; cdr3_nt: TGTGCCATCAGTACGAACAGGGGTTTCGGAACTGAAGCTTTCTTT; cdr3_aa: CAISTNRGFGTEAFF
d_call: NA; v_call: TRBV3-1/TRBV3-2; clone_size: NA; j_call: TRBJ2-2; cdr3_nt: TGTGCCAGCAGCCAAGATCGGACACCTGGGGAGCTGTTTTTT; cdr3_aa: CASSQDRTPGELFF
d_call: TRBD1; v_call: TRBV7-8; clone_size: NA; j_call: TRBJ2-5; cdr3_nt: TGTGCCAGCAGCTCAGAGGGGACAGGGATCCAAGAGACCCAGTACTTC; cdr3_aa: CASSSEGTGIQETQYF
d_call: NA; v_call: TRBV27; clone_size: NA; j_call: TRBJ1-2; cdr3_nt: TGTGCCAGCAATTGGGAGGGGCTCTGGAACTATGGCTACACCTTC; cdr3_aa: CASNWEGLWNYGYTF
d_call: TRBD2; v_call: TRBV6-1; clone_size: NA; j_call: TRBJ2-7; cdr3_nt: TGTGCCAGCAGTGAACGGGGGGGGCTCTACGAGCAGTACTTC; cdr3_aa: CASSERGGLYEQYF
d_call: NA; v_call: TRBV5-6; clone_size: NA; j_call: TRBJ2-7; cdr3_nt: TGTGCCAGCAGCTTGGACAGATCCTACGAGCAGTACTTC; cdr3_aa: CASSLDRSYEQYF
d_call: TRBD1; v_call: TRBV6-5; clone_size: few; j_call: TRBJ1-2; cdr3_nt: TGTGCCAGCACCCGACAGGGGCAGGGTCATGGCTACACCTTC; cdr3_aa: CASTRQGQGHGYTF
d_call: TRBD1; v_call: TRBV12-5; clone_size: NA; j_call: TRBJ2-2; cdr3_nt: TGTGCTAGTGGTTTGGTCCTCACGGGACAGATGAACACCGGGGAGCTGTTTTTT; cdr3_aa: CASGLVLTGQMNTGELFF
d_call: TRBD2; v_call: TRBV2; clone_size: NA; j_call: TRBJ2-7; cdr3_nt: TGTGCCAGCAGTTTTTCCGGGACTAGCGGGGGGTACGAGCAGTACTTC; cdr3_aa: CASSFSGTSGGYEQYF
d_call: TRBD2; v_call: TRBV7-8; clone_size: NA; j_call: TRBJ2-3; cdr3_nt: TGTGCCAGCAGCTTTTACGGGGCCTCGGGAGGATACACAGATACGCAGTATTTT; cdr3_aa: CASSFYGASGGYTDTQYF
d_call: TRBD1; v_call: TRBV3-1/TRBV3-2; clone_size: NA; j_call: TRBJ1-1; cdr3_nt: TGTGCCAGCAGCCAAGCAGGGGGCAGGGAAGAAGCTTTCTTT; cdr3_aa: CASSQAGGREEAFF
d_call: TRBD1; v_call: TRBV19; clone_size: NA; j_call: TRBJ1-6; cdr3_nt: TGTGCCAGTAGAGGGCAAAGTTACCGGGACAGGGGTAATTCACCCCTCCACTTT; cdr3_aa: CASRGQSYRDRGNSPLHF
d_call: TRBD1; v_call: TRBV7-9; clone_size: NA; j_call: TRBJ1-1; cdr3_nt: TGTGCCAGCAGCGTAGGACAGGGGGTGAACACTGAAGCTTTCTTT; cdr3_aa: CASSVGQGVNTEAFF
d_call: NA; v_call: TRBV29-1; clone_size: NA; j_call: TRBJ1-2; cdr3_nt: TGCAGCGCCCAACTTCGGGGGGCGGGTGGCTACACCTTC; cdr3_aa: CSAQLRGAGGYTF
d_call: NA; v_call: TRBV19; clone_size: NA; j_call: TRBJ1-2; cdr3_nt: TGTGCCAGTAGTATCGAAGGTCTCGGAGTTTTTACCTTC; cdr3_aa: CASSIEGLGVFTF
d_call: NA; v_call: TRBV7-8; clone_size: NA; j_call: TRBJ2-7; cdr3_nt: TGTGCCAGCAGCCACCCCCCGGGTAACGAGCAGTACTTC; cdr3_aa: CASSHPPGNEQYF
d_call: TRBD2; v_call: TRBV6-6; clone_size: NA; j_call: TRBJ2-5; cdr3_nt: TGTGCCAGCAGCGGGGGGGAACGCCAGACCCAGTACTTC; cdr3_aa: CASSGGERQTQYF
d_call: NA; v_call: TRBV10-3; clone_size: NA; j_call: TRBJ1-2; cdr3_nt: TGTGCCATCAGTGCCGGAGGCTATGGCTACACCTTC; cdr3_aa: CAISAGGYGYTF
d_call: TRBD2; v_call: TRBV12-3/TRBV12-4; clone_size: NA; j_call: TRBJ2-3; cdr3_nt: TGTGCCAGCAGCCGGGGGGGCCCAGATACGCAGTATTTT; cdr3_aa: CASSRGGPDTQYF
d_call: NA; v_call: TRBV5-5; clone_size: once; j_call: TRBJ1-2; cdr3_nt: TGTGCCAGCAGCTTGGGGACACCCTATGGCTACACCTTC; cdr3_aa: CASSLGTPYGYTF
d_call: TRBD1; v_call: TRBV19; clone_size: NA; j_call: TRBJ2-4; cdr3_nt: TGTGCCAGTAGTAGGGAACAGGGGAGAGCCAAAAACATTCAGTACTTC; cdr3_aa: CASSREQGRAKNIQYF
d_call: TRBD1; v_call: TRBV5-1; clone_size: once; j_call: TRBJ2-1; cdr3_nt: TGCGCCAGCAGCTCTAGCTTGACAGGGAGTACCGATGAGCAGTTCTTC; cdr3_aa: CASSSSLTGSTDEQFF
d_call: TRBD1; v_call: TRBV18; clone_size: once; j_call: TRBJ2-3; cdr3_nt: TGTGCCAGCTCAACGGGACAGCGAAACACAGATACGCAGTATTTT; cdr3_aa: CASSTGQRNTDTQYF
d_call: TRBD1; v_call: TRBV12-3/TRBV12-4; clone_size: NA; j_call: TRBJ2-7; cdr3_nt: TGTGCCAGCAGTTATGGACAGGGCTACGAGCAGTACTTC; cdr3_aa: CASSYGQGYEQYF
d_call: TRBD1; v_call: TRBV5-8; clone_size: NA; j_call: TRBJ1-5; cdr3_nt: TGTGCCAGCAGCCTTGGACAGGGTAAGCCCCAGCATTTT; cdr3_aa: CASSLGQGKPQHF
d_call: NA; v_call: TRBV19; clone_size: few; j_call: TRBJ1-3; cdr3_nt: TGTGCCAGTTCGAGTATGGGGGCGCGATCGGGAAACACCATATATTTT; cdr3_aa: CASSSMGARSGNTIYF
d_call: NA; v_call: TRBV4-3; clone_size: once; j_call: TRBJ1-2; cdr3_nt: TGCGCCAGCAGCCCTACCCCCGGACAGACAAGCTACACCTTC; cdr3_aa: CASSPTPGQTSYTF
d_call: TRBD2; v_call: TRBV4-3; clone_size: NA; j_call: TRBJ2-4; cdr3_nt: TGCGCCAGCAGCCAACAAACTAGCGGTCTAAACATTCAGTACTTC; cdr3_aa: CASSQQTSGLNIQYF
d_call: NA; v_call: TRBV24-1; clone_size: NA; j_call: TRBJ2-3; cdr3_nt: TGTGCCACCAGTGAGGGGGCCGGTGGAGATACGCAGTATTTT; cdr3_aa: CATSEGAGGDTQYF
d_call: NA; v_call: TRBV12-3/TRBV12-4; clone_size: NA; j_call: TRBJ1-4; cdr3_nt: TGTGCCAGCAGACGCCTCCAGAATGAAAAACTGTTTTTT; cdr3_aa: CASRRLQNEKLFF
d_call: NA; v_call: TRBV6-5; clone_size: NA; j_call: TRBJ1-6; cdr3_nt: TGTGCCAGCAGTTACTCCGATTCACCCCTCCACTTT; cdr3_aa: CASSYSDSPLHF
d_call: NA; v_call: TRBV18; clone_size: once; j_call: TRBJ2-7; cdr3_nt: TGTGCCAGCTCACCAGCGGACAGTGCCTACGAGCAGTACTTC; cdr3_aa: CASSPADSAYEQYF
d_call: NA; v_call: TRBV5-6; clone_size: few; j_call: TRBJ2-2; cdr3_nt: TGTGCCAGCAGCTTAATGCGAGCGGAGCTGTTTTTT; cdr3_aa: CASSLMRAELFF
d_call: TRBD1; v_call: TRBV10-3; clone_size: NA; j_call: TRBJ1-2; cdr3_nt: TGTGCCATCAGTGAGGAGACAGGGCTGGACTACACCTTC; cdr3_aa: CAISEETGLDYTF
d_call: NA; v_call: TRBV11-3; clone_size: NA; j_call: TRBJ1-6; cdr3_nt: TGTGCCAGCAGCTTCGTGGCTGCTAATTCACCCCTCCACTTT; cdr3_aa: CASSFVAANSPLHF
d_call: NA; v_call: TRBV15; clone_size: few; j_call: TRBJ1-6; cdr3_nt: TGTGCCACCAGCAGAGATAGTAATTCACCCCTCCACTTT; cdr3_aa: CATSRDSNSPLHF
d_call: TRBD1; v_call: TRBV6-5; clone_size: few; j_call: TRBJ2-7; cdr3_nt: TGTGCCAGCAGTTACTCGAGCTGGACAGGGTCCTACGAGCAGTACTTC; cdr3_aa: CASSYSSWTGSYEQYF
d_call: NA; v_call: TRBV11-3; clone_size: once; j_call: TRBJ1-2; cdr3_nt: TGTGCCAGCAGCTTGGATCGGGGAAACTATGGCTACACCTTC; cdr3_aa: CASSLDRGNYGYTF
d_call: NA; v_call: TRBV9; clone_size: NA; j_call: TRBJ2-7; cdr3_nt: TGTGCCAGCAGCGAGGCAGGTGGGGCGCGAGAGCAGTACTTC; cdr3_aa: CASSEAGGAREQYF
d_call: NA; v_call: TRBV6-5; clone_size: NA; j_call: TRBJ1-2; cdr3_nt: TGTGCCAGCAGGATGACAGGTTATGGCTACACCTTC; cdr3_aa: CASRMTGYGYTF
d_call: TRBD1; v_call: TRBV9; clone_size: NA; j_call: TRBJ1-3; cdr3_nt: TGTGCCAGCAGCGACGGACAGGGGAGAGGAAACACCATATATTTT; cdr3_aa: CASSDGQGRGNTIYF
d_call: NA; v_call: TRBV19; clone_size: NA; j_call: TRBJ2-1; cdr3_nt: TGTGCCAGTAGTACGGGTTGGGGGGATGAGCAGTTCTTC; cdr3_aa: CASSTGWGDEQFF
d_call: NA; v_call: TRBV6-4; clone_size: NA; j_call: TRBJ2-3; cdr3_nt: TGTGCCAGCGGGCCCACTAGCACAGATACGCAGTATTTT; cdr3_aa: CASGPTSTDTQYF
d_call: NA; v_call: TRBV11-2; clone_size: NA; j_call: TRBJ2-7; cdr3_nt: TGTGCCAGCAGCTTAGATAGAAGCGAGCAGTACTTC; cdr3_aa: CASSLDRSEQYF
d_call: NA; v_call: TRBV6-5; clone_size: NA; j_call: TRBJ1-2; cdr3_nt: TGTGCCAGCAGTTACTCGAGCCCAGGCGTCTATGGCTACACCTTC; cdr3_aa: CASSYSSPGVYGYTF
d_call: NA; v_call: TRBV29-1; clone_size: NA; j_call: TRBJ2-3; cdr3_nt: TGCAGCGTCACAGGAGCGATCCCTAGCACAGATACGCAGTATTTT; cdr3_aa: CSVTGAIPSTDTQYF
d_call: NA; v_call: TRBV10-3; clone_size: few; j_call: TRBJ2-3; cdr3_nt: TGTGCCATCAGTGAGTCCAGGGGGGCAGATACGCAGTATTTT; cdr3_aa: CAISESRGADTQYF
d_call: NA; v_call: TRBV20-1; clone_size: few; j_call: TRBJ2-5; cdr3_nt: TGCAGTGCCGAAGTCCGGGAGACCCAGTACTTC; cdr3_aa: CSAEVRETQYF
d_call: NA; v_call: TRBV19; clone_size: few; j_call: TRBJ1-1; cdr3_nt: TGTGCCAGTAGTATCTGGCACCCGCCCACTGAAGCTTTCTTT; cdr3_aa: CASSIWHPPTEAFF
d_call: TRBD1; v_call: TRBV4-1; clone_size: few; j_call: TRBJ1-4; cdr3_nt: TGCGCCAGCAGCCAAGATTTTAGCAGGGGGCAAGAAAAACTGTTTTTT; cdr3_aa: CASSQDFSRGQEKLFF
d_call: TRBD1; v_call: TRBV9; clone_size: NA; j_call: TRBJ2-1; cdr3_nt: TGTGCCAGCAGCGCAGAGGCAGGACAGGGCTCCTACAATGAGCAGTTCTTC; cdr3_aa: CASSAEAGQGSYNEQFF
d_call: TRBD2; v_call: TRBV5-1; clone_size: once; j_call: TRBJ2-7; cdr3_nt: TGCGCCAGCAGCTTGGTTACTGTTGGCGGGGGTCTAAGCTACGAGCAGTACTTC; cdr3_aa: CASSLVTVGGGLSYEQYF
d_call: TRBD1; v_call: TRBV23-1; clone_size: NA; j_call: TRBJ2-1; cdr3_nt: TGCGCCAGCAGTCAATCGGGCAGGGGGCACACACAACTATCCTACAATGAGCAGTTCTTC; cdr3_aa: CASSQSGRGHTQLSYNEQFF
d_call: TRBD1; v_call: TRBV30; clone_size: NA; j_call: TRBJ1-5; cdr3_nt: TGTGCCTGGGACCGGGACAGGGAAAATCAGCCCCAGCATTTT; cdr3_aa: CAWDRDRENQPQHF